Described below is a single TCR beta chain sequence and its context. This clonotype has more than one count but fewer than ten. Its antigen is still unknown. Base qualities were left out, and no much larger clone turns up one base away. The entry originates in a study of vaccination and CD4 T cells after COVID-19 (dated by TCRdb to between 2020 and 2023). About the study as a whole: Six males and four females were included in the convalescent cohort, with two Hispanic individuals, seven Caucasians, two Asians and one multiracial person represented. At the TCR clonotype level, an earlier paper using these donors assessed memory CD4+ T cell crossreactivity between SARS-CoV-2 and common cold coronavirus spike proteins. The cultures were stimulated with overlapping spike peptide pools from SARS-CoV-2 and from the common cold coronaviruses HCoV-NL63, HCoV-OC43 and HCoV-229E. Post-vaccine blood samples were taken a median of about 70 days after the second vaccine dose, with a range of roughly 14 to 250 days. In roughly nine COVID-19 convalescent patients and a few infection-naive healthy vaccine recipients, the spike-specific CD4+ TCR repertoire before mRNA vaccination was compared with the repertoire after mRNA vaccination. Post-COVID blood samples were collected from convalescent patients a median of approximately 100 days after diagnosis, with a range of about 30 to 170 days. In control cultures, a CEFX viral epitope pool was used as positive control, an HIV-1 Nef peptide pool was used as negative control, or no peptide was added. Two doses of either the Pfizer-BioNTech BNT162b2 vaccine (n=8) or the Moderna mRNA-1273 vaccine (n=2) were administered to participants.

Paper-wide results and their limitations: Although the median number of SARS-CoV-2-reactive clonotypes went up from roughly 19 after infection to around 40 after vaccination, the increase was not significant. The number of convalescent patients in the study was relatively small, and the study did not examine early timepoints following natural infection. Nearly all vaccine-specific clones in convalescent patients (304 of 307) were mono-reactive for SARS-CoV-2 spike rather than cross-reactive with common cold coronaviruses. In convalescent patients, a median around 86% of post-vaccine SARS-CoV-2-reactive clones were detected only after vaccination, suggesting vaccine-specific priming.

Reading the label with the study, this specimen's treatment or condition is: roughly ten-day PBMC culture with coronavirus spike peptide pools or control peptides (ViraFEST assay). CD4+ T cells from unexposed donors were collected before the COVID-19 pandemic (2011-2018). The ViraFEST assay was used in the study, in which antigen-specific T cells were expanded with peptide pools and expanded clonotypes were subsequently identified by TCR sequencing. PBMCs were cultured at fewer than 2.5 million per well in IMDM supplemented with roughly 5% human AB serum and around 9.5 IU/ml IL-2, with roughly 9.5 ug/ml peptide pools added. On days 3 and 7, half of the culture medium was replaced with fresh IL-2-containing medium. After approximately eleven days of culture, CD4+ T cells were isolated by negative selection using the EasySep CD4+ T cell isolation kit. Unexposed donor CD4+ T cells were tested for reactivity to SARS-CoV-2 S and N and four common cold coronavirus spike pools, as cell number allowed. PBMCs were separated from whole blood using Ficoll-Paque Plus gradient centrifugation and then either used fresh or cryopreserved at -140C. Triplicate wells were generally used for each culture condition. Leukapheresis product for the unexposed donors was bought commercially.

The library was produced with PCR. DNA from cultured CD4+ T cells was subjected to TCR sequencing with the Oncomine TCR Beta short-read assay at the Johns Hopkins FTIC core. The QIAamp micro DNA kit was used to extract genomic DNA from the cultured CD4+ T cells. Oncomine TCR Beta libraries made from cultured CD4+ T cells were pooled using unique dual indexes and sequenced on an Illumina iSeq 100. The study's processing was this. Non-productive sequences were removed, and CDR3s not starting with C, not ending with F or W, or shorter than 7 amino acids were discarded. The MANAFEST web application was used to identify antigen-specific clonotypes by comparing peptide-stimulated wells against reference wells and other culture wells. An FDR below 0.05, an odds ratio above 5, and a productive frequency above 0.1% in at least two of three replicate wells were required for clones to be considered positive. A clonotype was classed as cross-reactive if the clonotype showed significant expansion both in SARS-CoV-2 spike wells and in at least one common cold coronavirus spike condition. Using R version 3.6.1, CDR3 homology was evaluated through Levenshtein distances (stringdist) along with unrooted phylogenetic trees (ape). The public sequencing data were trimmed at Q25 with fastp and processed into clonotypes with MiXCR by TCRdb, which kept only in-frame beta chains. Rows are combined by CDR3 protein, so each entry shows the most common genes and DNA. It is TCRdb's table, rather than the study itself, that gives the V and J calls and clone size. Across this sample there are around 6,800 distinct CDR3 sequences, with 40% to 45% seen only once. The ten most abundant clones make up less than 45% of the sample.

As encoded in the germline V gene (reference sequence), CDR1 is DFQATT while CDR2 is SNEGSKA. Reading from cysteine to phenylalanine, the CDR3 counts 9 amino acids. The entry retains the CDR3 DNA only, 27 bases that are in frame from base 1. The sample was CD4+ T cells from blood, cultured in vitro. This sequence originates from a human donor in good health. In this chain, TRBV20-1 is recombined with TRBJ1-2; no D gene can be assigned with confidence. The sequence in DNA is TGCAGCGTCGGTGGTGGCTACACCTTC. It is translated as CSVGGGYTF.